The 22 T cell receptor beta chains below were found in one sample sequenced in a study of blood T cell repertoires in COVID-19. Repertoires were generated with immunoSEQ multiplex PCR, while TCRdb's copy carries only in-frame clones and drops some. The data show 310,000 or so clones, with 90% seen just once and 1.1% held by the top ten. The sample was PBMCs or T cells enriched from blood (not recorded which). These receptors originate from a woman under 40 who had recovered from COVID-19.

CDR3 DNA sequence: TGTGCCAGCAGTTTAGTGGGCAGGCAGAGCTCCTACGAGCAGTACTTC. The encoded protein is CASSLVGRQSSYEQYF. This chain links TRBV27 with TRBJ2-7; D gene uncertain. Looked up from germline, CDR1 is MNHEY and CDR2 is SMNVEV (reference sequence). The CDR3 runs 16 residues. V was clipped by 2 bases and J by 0 bases, with 14 bases between them.

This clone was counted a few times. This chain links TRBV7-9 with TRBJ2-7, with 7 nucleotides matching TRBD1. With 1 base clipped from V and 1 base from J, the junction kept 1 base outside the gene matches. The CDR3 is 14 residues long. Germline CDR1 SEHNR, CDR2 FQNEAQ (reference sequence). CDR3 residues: CASSLVTGSYEQYF. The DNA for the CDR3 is TGTGCCAGCAGCTTAGTGACAGGGTCCTACGAGCAGTACTTC. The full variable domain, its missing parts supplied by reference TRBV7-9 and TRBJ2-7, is DTGVSQNPRHKITKRGQNVTFRCDPISEHNRLYWYRQTLGQGPEFLTYFQNEAQLEKSRLLSDRFSAERPKGSFSTLEIQRTEQGDSAMYLCASSLVTGSYEQYFGPGTRLTVT.

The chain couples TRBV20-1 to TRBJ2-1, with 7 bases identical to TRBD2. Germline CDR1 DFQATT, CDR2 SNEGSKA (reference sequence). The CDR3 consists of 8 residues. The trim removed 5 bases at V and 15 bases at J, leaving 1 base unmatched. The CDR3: CSARGRFF. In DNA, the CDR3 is TGCAGTGCTCGCGGGAGGTTCTTC.

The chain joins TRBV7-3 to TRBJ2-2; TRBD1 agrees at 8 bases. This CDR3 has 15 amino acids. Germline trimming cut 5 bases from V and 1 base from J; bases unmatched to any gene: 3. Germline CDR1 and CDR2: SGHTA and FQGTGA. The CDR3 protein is CASSPDRVNTGELFF. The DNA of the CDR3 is TGTGCCAGCAGCCCGGACAGGGTGAACACCGGGGAGCTGTTTTTT.

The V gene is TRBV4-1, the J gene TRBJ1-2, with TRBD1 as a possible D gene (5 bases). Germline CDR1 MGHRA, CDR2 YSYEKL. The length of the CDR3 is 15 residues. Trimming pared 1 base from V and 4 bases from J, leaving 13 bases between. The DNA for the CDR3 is TGCGCCAGCAGCCAAGTCGGGAGAGGGGTCTATGGCTACACCTTC. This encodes CASSQVGRGVYGYTF.

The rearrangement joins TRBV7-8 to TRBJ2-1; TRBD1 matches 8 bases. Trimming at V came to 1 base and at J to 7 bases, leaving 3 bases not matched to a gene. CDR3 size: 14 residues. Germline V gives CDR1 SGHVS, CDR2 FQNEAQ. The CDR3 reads CASSLVQGVNEQFF. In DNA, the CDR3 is TGTGCCAGCAGCTTAGTACAGGGGGTAAATGAGCAGTTCTTC.

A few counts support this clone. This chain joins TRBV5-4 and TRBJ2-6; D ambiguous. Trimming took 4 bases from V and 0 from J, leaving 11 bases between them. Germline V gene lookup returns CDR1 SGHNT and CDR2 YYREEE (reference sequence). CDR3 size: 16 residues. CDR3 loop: CASSDDLGSGANVLTF. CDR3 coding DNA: TGTGCCAGCAGCGACGACTTGGGCTCTGGGGCCAACGTCCTGACTTTC.

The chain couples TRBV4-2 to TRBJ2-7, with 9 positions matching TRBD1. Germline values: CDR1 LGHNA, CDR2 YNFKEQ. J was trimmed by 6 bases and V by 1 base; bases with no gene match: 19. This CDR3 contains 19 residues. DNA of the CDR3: TGTGCCAGCAGCCAAGCAGTCAGGGACAGGGTCGGCAGGTTGTCCGAGCAGTACTTC. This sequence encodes CASSQAVRDRVGRLSEQYF.

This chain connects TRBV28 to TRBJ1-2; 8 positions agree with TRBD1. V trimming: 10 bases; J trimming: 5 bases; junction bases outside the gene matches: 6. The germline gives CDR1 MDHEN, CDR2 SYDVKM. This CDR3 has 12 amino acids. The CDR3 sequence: CATPDREYGYTF. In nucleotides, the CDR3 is TGTGCCACTCCGGACAGGGAGTATGGCTACACCTTC.

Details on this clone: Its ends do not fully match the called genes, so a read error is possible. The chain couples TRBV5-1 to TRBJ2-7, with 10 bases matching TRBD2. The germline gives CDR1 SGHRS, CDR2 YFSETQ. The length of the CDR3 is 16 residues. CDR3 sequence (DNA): TGCGCCAGCAGCTTTGGTGGGCTAGCGGGAGCCTATGAGCAGTACTTC. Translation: CASSFGGLAGAYEQYF.

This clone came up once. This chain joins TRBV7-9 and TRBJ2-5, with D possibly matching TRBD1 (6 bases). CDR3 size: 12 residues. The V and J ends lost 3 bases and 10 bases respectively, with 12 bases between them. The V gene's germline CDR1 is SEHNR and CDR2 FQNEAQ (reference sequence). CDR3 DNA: TGTGCCAGCAGCTTTGAACAGGGCGTCCAGTACTTC. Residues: CASSFEQGVQYF.

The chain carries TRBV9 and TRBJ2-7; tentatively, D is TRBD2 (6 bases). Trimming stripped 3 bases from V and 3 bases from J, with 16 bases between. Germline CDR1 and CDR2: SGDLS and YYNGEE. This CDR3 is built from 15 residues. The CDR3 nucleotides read TGTGCCAGCAGCGCAGCCGGGACTCTTGACTACGAGCAGTACTTC. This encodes CASSAAGTLDYEQYF.

The CDR3 DNA reads as TGCAGCTCCGCTAGCGGATCTAGCACAGATACGCAGTATTTT. Amino acids: CSSASGSSTDTQYF. The rearrangement joins TRBV29-1 to TRBJ2-3; 7 bases are shared with TRBD2. Germline CDR1 reads SQVTM; CDR2 reads ANQGSEA. This CDR3 is built from 14 residues. V dropped 8 bases and J dropped 0; count of bases not matched to a gene: 8.

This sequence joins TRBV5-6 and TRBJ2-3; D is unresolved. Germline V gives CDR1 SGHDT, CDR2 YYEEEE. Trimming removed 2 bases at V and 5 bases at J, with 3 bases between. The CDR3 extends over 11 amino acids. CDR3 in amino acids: CASSFQDTQYF. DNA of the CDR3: TGTGCCAGCAGCTTTCAAGATACGCAGTATTTT. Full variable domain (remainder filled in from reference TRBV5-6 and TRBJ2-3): DAGVTQSPTHLIKTRGQQVTLRCSPKSGHDTVSWYQQALGQGPQFIFQYYEEEERQRGNFPDRFSGHQFPNYSSELNVNALLLGDSALYLCASSFQDTQYFGPGTRLTVL.

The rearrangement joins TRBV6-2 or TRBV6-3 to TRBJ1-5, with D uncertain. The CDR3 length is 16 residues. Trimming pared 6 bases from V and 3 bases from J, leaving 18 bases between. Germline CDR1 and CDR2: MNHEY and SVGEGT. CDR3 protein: CASSPPRQALNQPQHF. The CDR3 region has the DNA TGTGCCAGCAGCCCCCCCCGGCAGGCTCTCAATCAGCCCCAGCATTTT.

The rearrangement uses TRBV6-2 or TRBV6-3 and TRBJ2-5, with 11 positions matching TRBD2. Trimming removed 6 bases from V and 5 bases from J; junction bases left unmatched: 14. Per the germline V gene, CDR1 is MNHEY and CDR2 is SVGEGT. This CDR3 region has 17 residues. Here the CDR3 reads CASSPRTSGRRYETQYF. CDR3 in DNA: TGTGCCAGCAGCCCACGGACTAGCGGGCGGCGGTATGAGACCCAGTACTTC.

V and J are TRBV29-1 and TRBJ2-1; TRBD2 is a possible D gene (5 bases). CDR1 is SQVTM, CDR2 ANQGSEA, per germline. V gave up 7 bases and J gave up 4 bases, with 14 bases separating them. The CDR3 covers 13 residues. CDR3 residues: CSAEGLAYNEQFF. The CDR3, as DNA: TGCAGCGCCGAGGGTCTAGCTTACAATGAGCAGTTCTTC.

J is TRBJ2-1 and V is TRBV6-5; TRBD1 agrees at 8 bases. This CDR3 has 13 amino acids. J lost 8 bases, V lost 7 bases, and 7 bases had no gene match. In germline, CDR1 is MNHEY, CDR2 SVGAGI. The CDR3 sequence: CASNLRGRDEQFF. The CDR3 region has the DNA TGTGCCAGCAACCTCAGGGGGCGCGATGAGCAGTTCTTC.

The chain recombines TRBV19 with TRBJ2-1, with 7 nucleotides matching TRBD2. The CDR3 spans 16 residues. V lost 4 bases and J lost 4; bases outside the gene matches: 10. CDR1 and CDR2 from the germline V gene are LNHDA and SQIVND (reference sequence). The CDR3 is CASSKTSAAPYNEQFF. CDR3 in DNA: TGTGCCAGTAGTAAAACTAGCGCCGCGCCTTACAATGAGCAGTTCTTC.

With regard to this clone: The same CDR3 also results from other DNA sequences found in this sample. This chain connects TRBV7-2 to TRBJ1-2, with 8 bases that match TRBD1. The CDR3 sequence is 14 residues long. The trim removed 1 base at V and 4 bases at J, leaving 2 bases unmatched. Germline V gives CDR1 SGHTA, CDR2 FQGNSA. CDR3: CASSLGDRGYGYTF. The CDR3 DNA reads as TGTGCCAGCAGCTTAGGAGACAGGGGCTATGGCTACACCTTC.

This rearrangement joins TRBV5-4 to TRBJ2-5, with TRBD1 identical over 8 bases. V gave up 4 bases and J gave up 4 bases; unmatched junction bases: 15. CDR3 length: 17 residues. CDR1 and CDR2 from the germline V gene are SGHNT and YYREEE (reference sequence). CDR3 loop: CASSAMTGVIRSETQYF. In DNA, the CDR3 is TGTGCCAGCAGCGCCATGACAGGGGTAATTAGGTCAGAGACCCAGTACTTC.

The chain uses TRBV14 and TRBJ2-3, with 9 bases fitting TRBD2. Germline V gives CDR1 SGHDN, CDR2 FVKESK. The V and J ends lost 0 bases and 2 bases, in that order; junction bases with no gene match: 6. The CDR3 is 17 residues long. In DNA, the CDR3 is TGTGCCAGCAGCCAAGATGGCAGCGGGAGGATCACAGATACGCAGTATTTT. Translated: CASSQDGSGRITDTQYF.